What follows are 15 T cell receptor beta chains derived from one specimen sequenced in a study of blood T cell repertoires in COVID-19 (dated by TCRdb to the early 2020s). Receptors were amplified or captured by the immunoSEQ multiplex PCR assay. This immuneACCESS table, as held by TCRdb, lists in-frame sequences with V and J called but not all clones. Of the missing ones, under half trace to an unresolved V gene in checked studies; the others have no known cause. For this sample there are tens of thousands of clones; more than 70% appear just once. The top ten clones comprise roughly 15% of the sample. The source material was peripheral blood. The receptors shown here come from a human donor in a cohort sampled during active COVID-19.

This chain uses TRBV3-1 (or the pseudogene TRBV3-2) with TRBJ2-2; 7 bases line up with TRBD1. The V gene end was trimmed by 3 bases and the J gene end by 6 bases; junction bases not matched to a gene: 7. The CDR3 is 15 amino acids. CDR1 LGHDT and CDR2 YNNKEL come from the germline V gene (reference sequence). The CDR3 region is CASSHRDRPPGELFF. CDR3 sequence (DNA): TGTGCCAGCAGCCACCGGGACAGACCACCCGGGGAGCTGTTTTTT.

This chain connects TRBV10-3 to TRBJ1-2, with 10 bases lining up with TRBD1. Germline V gene lookup returns CDR1 ENHRY and CDR2 SYGVKD. The J segment lost 2 bases and the V segment lost 11 bases, leaving 8 bases of the junction unmatched. The CDR3 length is 14 residues. CDR3 amino acids: CALSQGQGNYGYTF. The CDR3 DNA reads as TGTGCCCTTTCACAGGGACAGGGGAACTATGGCTACACCTTC.

This chain links TRBV7-9 with TRBJ2-1, with TRBD1 matching 9 bases. Germline-derived CDR1 and CDR2 are SEHNR and FQNEAQ (reference sequence). V dropped 0 bases and J dropped 8; count of bases not matched to a gene: 8. The CDR3 is 16 amino acids. CDR3 protein: CASSLAQGQGTDEQFF. CDR3 bases: TGTGCCAGCAGCTTAGCCCAGGGACAGGGTACGGATGAGCAGTTCTTC.

The gene calls are TRBV7-9 and TRBJ2-7, with TRBD2 matching 10 bases. The CDR3 runs 15 residues. Trimming took 5 bases from V and 6 from J; bases not matched to a gene: 10. Looked up from germline, CDR1 is SEHNR and CDR2 is FQNEAQ (reference sequence). CDR3 sequence (DNA): TGTGCCAGCAGCGTTAGCGGGGGGTTCCTGGCCGAGCAGTACTTC. This codes for CASSVSGGFLAEQYF.

The V call is TRBV12-5, the J call TRBJ2-1; 13 nucleotides line up with TRBD2. CDR1 is LGHNT, CDR2 FRNRAP, per germline. The trim removed 3 bases at V and 5 bases at J, leaving 1 base unmatched. The CDR3 has 15 residues. The CDR3 DNA sequence: TGTGCTAGTGGTTTAGGGACTAGCGGGAACAATGAGCAGTTCTTC. Translation gives CASGLGTSGNNEQFF.

The chain is built from TRBV7-2 and TRBJ2-1; 7 nucleotides line up with TRBD2. CDR1 SGHTA and CDR2 FQGNSA come from the germline V gene. CDR3 length equals 18 residues. The V gene end was trimmed by 2 bases and the J gene end by 0 bases; junction bases not matched to a gene: 10. The CDR3 bases are TGTGCCAGCAGCTTAAGGACTAGTAGATATGGCTCCTACAATGAGCAGTTCTTC. Translating gives CASSLRTSRYGSYNEQFF.

A few counts support this clone. This chain uses TRBV5-1 with TRBJ2-7; 9 nucleotides match TRBD1. The length of the CDR3 is 15 residues. CDR1 SGHRS and CDR2 YFSETQ come from the germline V gene. After removal of 4 bases from V and 0 bases from J, the junction contained 5 bases not matched to a gene. The CDR3 DNA sequence: TGCGCCAGCAGCCAAGGGACAGGGATCTCCTACGAGCAGTACTTC. Its protein product is CASSQGTGISYEQYF.

This chain links TRBV19 with TRBJ1-1, with a weak D call TRBD1 (5 bases). V shed 3 bases and J shed 1 base, with 24 bases lying between them. Germline values: CDR1 LNHDA, CDR2 SQIVND (reference sequence). This CDR3 region has 19 residues. The CDR3 loop reads CASSIRGPSGWVENTEAFF. As DNA, the CDR3 is TGTGCCAGTAGTATCAGAGGTCCTTCAGGGTGGGTTGAGAACACTGAAGCTTTCTTT.

This sequence joins TRBV5-4 and TRBJ1-2, with a weak D call TRBD1 (6 bases). Germline values: CDR1 SGHNT, CDR2 YYREEE (reference sequence). The V end was cut by 4 bases, the J end by 3 bases, with 16 bases between. The CDR3 runs to 15 residues. CDR3 sequence (DNA): TGTGCCAGCAGCCCCCGAGGGGGTGGGTACTATGGCTACACCTTC. Its translation is CASSPRGGGYYGYTF.

The gene calls are TRBV20-1 and TRBJ2-7; 9 bases map to TRBD2. Germline V gene lookup returns CDR1 DFQATT and CDR2 SNEGSKA (reference sequence). The CDR3 is 14 residues long. V was pared by 3 bases and J by 6 bases, with 9 bases of the junction left unmatched. This CDR3 reads CSASKAGGAGEQYF. The CDR3 nucleotides read TGCAGTGCTAGTAAAGCGGGGGGTGCGGGCGAGCAGTACTTC.

This clone was seen a single time. The V and J genes are TRBV2 and TRBJ2-6, with 7 nucleotides matching TRBD2. Germline CDR1 and CDR2: SNHLY and FYNNEI. The CDR3 sequence is 18 residues long. Trimming at V came to 3 bases and at J to 2 bases, leaving 10 bases not matched to a gene. The CDR3 reads CASSEGRVPRAGANVLTF. The CDR3 DNA follows: TGTGCCAGCAGTGAGGGGAGGGTACCTAGGGCTGGGGCCAACGTCCTGACTTTC.

The chain carries TRBV7-9 and TRBJ2-5; D not certain. This CDR3 is 15 amino acids long. CDR1 and CDR2 from the germline V gene are SEHNR and FQNEAQ (reference sequence). Trimming removed 1 base from V and 2 bases from J, with 11 bases in between. Here the CDR3 DNA reads TGTGCCAGCAGCTTAGGTTTAGTCGAGCAAGAGACCCAGTACTTC. Residues: CASSLGLVEQETQYF.

About this clone: At one end the junction does not follow the germline gene, possibly because of a read error. The V and J genes are TRBV5-4 and TRBJ2-7; D call uncertain. The germline gives CDR1 SGHNT, CDR2 YYREEE (reference sequence). The CDR3 sequence is 14 residues long. CDR3 nucleotides: TGTGCCAGCACCTTGGGATCTAACTTCTACGAGCAGTACTTC. Its translation: CASTLGSNFYEQYF.

The chain is built from TRBV7-2 and TRBJ2-7; tentatively, D is TRBD1 (6 bases). Looked up from germline, CDR1 is SGHTA and CDR2 is FQGNSA. The CDR3 consists of 15 residues. V was pared by 1 base and J by 3 bases, with 13 bases between. The CDR3 sequence is CASSLELGGFYEQYF. In DNA, the CDR3 is TGTGCCAGCAGCTTAGAGTTAGGGGGATTCTACGAGCAGTACTTC.

V is TRBV3-1 (or the pseudogene TRBV3-2) and J is TRBJ2-1; 13 positions match TRBD2. This CDR3 is built from 19 residues. The germline gives CDR1 LGHDT, CDR2 YNNKEL (reference sequence). The V gene end was trimmed by 1 base and the J gene end by 10 bases; junction bases not matched to a gene: 16. Here the CDR3 reads CASSQGKTSGRTHLAEQFF. The CDR3 DNA is TGTGCCAGCAGCCAAGGTAAGACTAGCGGGAGGACTCATTTGGCGGAGCAGTTCTTC.